Described below is a single T cell receptor (beta chain) sequence and its context. Antigen specificity is unknown. Germline assignment: CDR1 MGHDK and CDR2 SYGVNS. This CDR3 is built from 13 residues. With V trimmed by 3 bases and J by 6 bases, 2 bases remained unmatched. Random hexamers were used to reverse transcribe an amount of roughly 0.45 to 1 ug RNA. With immunoSEQ multiplex PCR, TCR beta CDR3 was amplified across 54 Vbeta and 13 Jbeta. Using its own MiXCR run on the immunoSEQ multiplex PCR reads, TCRdb lists one record per CDR3 protein. This sample has 120,000 to 150,000 distinct CDR3 sequences, with 90% to 96% found just once. CD8+ and CD4+ T cells from blood underwent TCR beta sequencing. The data were obtained in a study of CD8 T cells in Susac syndrome. Across the study: When their blood was taken, the Susac syndrome patients had either not yet had any therapy, were taking corticosteroids, or were taking intravenous immunoglobulin alone. Study results and limitations: Clonal expansion was missing from Susac syndrome CD4+ T cell repertoires.

Sequencing used CD4+ T cells from PBMCs. The TCR comes from a human donor with Susac syndrome. This sequence joins TRBV25-1 and TRBJ2-4; 7 positions agree with TRBD1. The CDR3 sequence is CASSENRGNIQYF. CDR3 in DNA: TGTGCCAGCAGTGAGAACAGGGGAAACATTCAGTACTTC. Full variable domain (outside the CDR3, taken from reference TRBV25-1 and TRBJ2-4): EADIYQTPRYLVIGTGKKITLECSQTMGHDKMYWYQQDPGMELHLIHYSYGVNSTEKGDLSSESTVSRIRTEHFPLTLESARPSHTSQYLCASSENRGNIQYFGAGTRLSVL.